This T cell receptor (beta chain) was documented in a study of response to subunit inactivated influenza vaccine. Germline V lookup: CDR1 SQVTM, CDR2 ANQGSEA. This CDR3 region has 13 residues. V gave up 3 bases and J gave up 0 bases; unmatched junction bases: 0. In regard to this clonotype: Antigen unknown.

General study points: T cells newly recruited by each seasonal influenza vaccination are few, the authors suggested.

MiXCR, applied by TCRdb to the RT-PCR reads, yields one record per CDR3 protein. Of around 480,000 distinct CDR3 sequences in the sample, 11% were seen once. The chain employs TRBV29-1 and TRBJ2-3, with TRBD1 matching 7 bases. Sample: PBMCs from blood, taken more than 35 days after vaccination. The TCR comes from a man aged 50 to 59 who received an inactivated influenza vaccine. CDR3 sequence: CSVEGQSTDTQYF. In DNA form, the CDR3 reads TGCAGCGTTGAGGGACAGAGCACAGATACGCAGTATTTT.